This T cell receptor (beta chain) originates from a study of blood T cells in healthy people across ages (dated by TCRdb to between 2014 and 2016). For the wider study: In model experiments, template switching captured about one uniquely barcoded TCR beta cDNA molecule for every two T cells. The study analyzed two additional independent replicas of 1 million unique cDNA reads from the same blood draw for two donors, one aged 18 to 29 and one aged 80 or older. To avoid experimental bias, donors of different ages were randomly spread across the sequencing lanes. Four age groups were formed from the donors: young (average 16 years), middle-aged (approximately 39), aged (about 62) and long-lived (around 82). Using deep sequencing normalized with unique cDNA molecular identifiers, the study measured how TCR beta repertoire diversity changes with age. What the study reported, not specific to this receptor: Donor CMV infection status was unknown, potentially confounding age-related changes in expanded clonotypes. Total diversity estimates from one million sequenced T cells were considered lower bounds and underestimates. Conclusive comparison of naive and antigen-experienced compartments was prevented by the profiling of bulk unsorted PBMCs. Compared with the aged group, more naive CD4+ T cells, fewer expanded clones and increased TCR diversity were shown by the long-lived group, suggesting age selection. As age increased, observed TCR beta diversity per million T cells dropped in a roughly linear way, and a significant reduction was already evident by age roughly 36. Observed TCR beta diversity correlated strongly with the percentage of naive T cells measured by flow cytometry.

The receptor library was made with 5' RACE. Sequenced using an Illumina HiSeq 2500. A second roughly 6 to 11 cycle PCR used a sample-barcoded 5' primer and a J-beta primer mix. A template-switch 5' adaptor carrying 12 random nucleotides introduced a unique molecular identifier onto each TCR beta cDNA molecule. Each sample yielded at least 2.5 million CDR3-containing paired-end reads. First-strand cDNA synthesis was performed from all RNA using the Mint cDNA synthesis kit, with priming by a TRBC-specific oligonucleotide. Following uracil-DNA glycosylase treatment, all cDNA underwent a first 18-cycle PCR with the universal primers M1SS and BC2_uni_R. Per the original workflow: Normalization of each sample was performed by random selection of 1 million high-quality reads, each carrying a distinct molecular identifier. Instead of being binned into consensus sequences, reads with shared molecular identifiers were discarded. MiTCR, with a Q25 quality threshold and the strictest error-elimination algorithm, was used for CDR3 identification, clonotype clustering and error correction. A nonparametric unseen species model with Euler transformation was used to estimate a lower bound on total TCR beta diversity. TCRdb reran the public reads through fastp at Q25 and MiXCR, keeping productive beta chains. CDR3 protein duplicates are merged, each entry listing the most common genes and DNA. These V and J calls originate from TCRdb's pipeline instead of the authors' own analysis. Counted in this sample were about 1.4 million distinct CDR3 sequences; 59% of them appeared once. Of the sample, over 6.5% is held by the ten largest clones.

A remark on this clonotype: Its recognized antigen is unknown. Base-call qualities are not available, and no considerably larger clone is one nucleotide away.

Relative to germline, V is missing 7 bases and J is missing 4 bases, with 0 bases of the junction outside any gene match. From cysteine to phenylalanine, the CDR3 is 12 amino acids long. Only the CDR3 region is kept as DNA, spanning 36 bases read in frame from base 1. Per the germline V gene (reference sequence), MNHEY is the CDR1 and SMNVEV is the CDR2. The approximately 40 donors, aged about 6 to 90 years, were systemically healthy Caucasian individuals from Russia. Approximately 10 milliliters of peripheral blood were collected from each donor into EDTA-treated Vacutainer tubes. Ficoll-Paque density-gradient centrifugation was used to isolate PBMCs, with at least 6.5 million per sample. Total RNA was extracted from PBMCs with Trizol reagent, with at least 6 micrograms obtained per sample. For every donor, an aliquot of PBMCs went through flow cytometry to measure the percentages of naive CD45RAhigh/CD27high T cells.

This clonotype originated in a man younger than 35 in good health. The chain is encoded by TRBV27 joined to TRBJ2-2; 7 central nucleotides agree with TRBD2. The sequenced sample was blood. The CDR3: CASTGGTGELFF. At the DNA level, the sequence is TGTGCCAGCACGGGAGGCACCGGGGAGCTGTTTTTT.